The 12 T cell receptor beta chains listed next were all sequenced from one sample in a study of spatial heterogeneity in lung cancer (dated by TCRdb to about 2019). To prepare the library, 5' RACE was applied. The instrument given in TCRdb is NextSeq 500. TCRdb itself trimmed the public reads at Q25 with fastp, ran MiXCR and retained productive beta chains. CDR3 protein sequences are deduplicated, and each keeps its most common genes and DNA. Present in this sample are over 75,000 distinct CDR3 sequences, approximately 21% of which were seen just once. Around 6.6% of the sample is taken by the ten largest. The meaning of the sample's time point label: sample taken at primary tumor resection. Without any cell sorting, TCR sequencing was performed on whole RNA extracted either from tumor and nontumor lung tissue or from cryopreserved PBMC samples. Sequencing was performed on PBMCs, taken at surgery. These receptors were obtained from a male donor with early-stage non-small cell lung cancer.

This chain links TRBV4-2 with TRBJ2-2, with 8 bases matching TRBD2. Germline V gives CDR1 LGHNA, CDR2 YNFKEQ. The length of the CDR3 is 15 residues. V was clipped by 1 base and J by 7 bases; unmatched bases: 5. CDR3 sequence (DNA): TGTGCCAGCAGCCAAGGACGGGGGGGCAACGGGGAGCTGTTTTTT. Translation: CASSQGRGGNGELFF.

The V call is TRBV12-3 or TRBV12-4, the J call TRBJ2-5; weak D call: TRBD1 (5 bases). Trimming pared 4 bases from V and 2 bases from J, leaving 8 bases between. The CDR3 sequence is 13 residues long. CDR3 sequence (DNA): TGTGCCAGCAGTTCACAGGTTCAAGAGACCCAGTACTTC. It encodes CASSSQVQETQYF.

The chain links TRBV18 to TRBJ1-2, with a weak D call TRBD1 (6 bases). In germline, CDR1 is KGHSH, CDR2 LQKENI. The CDR3 runs to 13 residues. The V end lost 8 bases, the J end lost 3 bases, and 13 bases lay between the germline ends. Written as DNA, the CDR3 is TGTGCCAGCACCCAGGGGATTGACTATGGCTACACCTTC. Translated: CASTQGIDYGYTF.

This rearrangement joins TRBV18 to TRBJ1-3; D may be TRBD1 (5 bases). The CDR3 sequence is 18 residues long. CDR1 KGHSH and CDR2 LQKENI come from the germline V gene. V was cut by 4 bases and J by 2 bases, with 21 bases left in between. For the CDR3, the DNA is TGTGCCAGCTCACAACTGTTCGGGACCCCCGTTCCTGGAAACACCATATATTTT. Translating gives CASSQLFGTPVPGNTIYF.

The gene calls are TRBV28 and TRBJ1-6; a possible D gene is TRBD1 (6 bases). Per the germline V gene, CDR1 is MDHEN and CDR2 is SYDVKM. The CDR3 has 17 amino acids. Trimming removed 4 bases at V and 3 bases at J, with 16 bases between. The CDR3 here is CASSSPGVPFYNSPLHF. The CDR3 DNA follows: TGTGCCAGCAGTTCACCAGGGGTCCCTTTCTATAATTCACCCCTCCACTTT. Using reference TRBV28 and TRBJ1-6 for the parts outside the CDR3, the full variable domain is DVKVTQSSRYLVKRTGEKVFLECVQDMDHENMFWYRQDPGLGLRLIYFSYDVKMKEKGDIPEGYSVSREKKERFSLILESASTNQTSMYLCASSSPGVPFYNSPLHFGNGTRLTVT.

The chain combines TRBV5-1 with TRBJ2-7, with D possibly TRBD2 on 6 matching bases. This CDR3 has 14 amino acids. Trimming stripped 2 bases from V and 0 bases from J, with 9 bases between. Germline V gene sequence: CDR1 SGHRS, CDR2 YFSETQ. CDR3 amino acids: CASSLGTASYEQYF. The CDR3 nucleotides are TGCGCCAGCAGCTTAGGGACTGCCTCCTACGAGCAGTACTTC.

The V call is TRBV19, the J call TRBJ2-5; D not certain. V shed 4 bases and J shed 4 bases, with 10 bases lying between them. Germline V gives CDR1 LNHDA, CDR2 SQIVND (reference sequence). This CDR3 contains 13 residues. The CDR3 DNA follows: TGTGCCAGTAGTAGTAACTGGGGAGAGACCCAGTACTTC. It yields the protein CASSSNWGETQYF.

In its sample, this clonotype was seen a few times. The chain uses TRBV5-5 and TRBJ2-2, with TRBD1 matching 8 bases. Trimming at V came to 4 bases and at J to 0 bases, leaving 5 bases not matched to a gene. The CDR3 is 16 amino acids. Per germline, CDR1 SGHKS and CDR2 YYEKEE (reference sequence). The CDR3 DNA reads as TGTGCCAGCAGCAAGACAGGGGACACGAACACCGGGGAGCTGTTTTTT. Protein product: CASSKTGDTNTGELFF.

This clonotype was counted many times. V usage is TRBV12-3 or TRBV12-4 and J usage is TRBJ2-4, with 12 positions matching TRBD2. V dropped 5 bases and J dropped 13; count of bases not matched to a gene: 3. The CDR3 has 12 residues. The CDR3 sequence: CASSRLAGDQYF. DNA of the CDR3: TGTGCCAGCAGTCGACTAGCGGGGGACCAGTACTTC.

The rearrangement joins TRBV29-1 to TRBJ2-1; unclear D gene. The length of the CDR3 is 11 residues. Germline CDR1 and CDR2: SQVTM and ANQGSEA. The V end lost 4 bases, the J end lost 4 bases, and 5 bases lay between the germline ends. CDR3 sequence: CSVGKYNEQFF. CDR3 in DNA: TGCAGCGTTGGAAAGTACAATGAGCAGTTCTTC.

The chain links TRBV28 to TRBJ2-7; 10 nucleotides line up with TRBD1. Unmatched junction bases numbered 5, after V lost 6 bases and J lost 3 bases. Germline lookup yields CDR1 MDHEN and CDR2 SYDVKM. The CDR3 sequence is 14 residues long. DNA of the CDR3: TGTGCCAGCAGGCCGACAGGGGGCGTCTACGAGCAGTACTTC. It is translated as CASRPTGGVYEQYF. Full variable domain (outside the CDR3, taken from reference TRBV28 and TRBJ2-7): DVKVTQSSRYLVKRTGEKVFLECVQDMDHENMFWYRQDPGLGLRLIYFSYDVKMKEKGDIPEGYSVSREKKERFSLILESASTNQTSMYLCASRPTGGVYEQYFGPGTRLTVT.

The CDR3 protein is CASSYSEGTQYF. DNA of the CDR3: TGTGCCAGCAGTTACTCGGAAGGTACGCAGTATTTT. J is TRBJ2-3 and V is TRBV6-2 or TRBV6-3; no firm D call. There are 12 residues in the CDR3. Deletions cut 0 bases from V and 8 bases from J, with 6 bases between. In germline, CDR1 is MNHEY, CDR2 SVGEGT.